This TCR beta chain was sequenced for a study of blood T cell repertoires in COVID-19 (dated by TCRdb to about 2020). For the wider study: Samples from collaborators originated in the United States, Italy and Spain and spanned both the acute and convalescent phases of COVID-19. A freely available public database, intended as a resource for researchers studying the immune response to SARS-CoV-2, is where the repertoires were released. Sample metadata almost always included a de-identified subject ID, COVID-19 status, age in years and sex. The prospective study material was composed of cDNA or gDNA derived from T cells, B-cell-depleted T cells, or PBMCs. The samples were drawn from two sources: the first 160 participants of the ongoing ImmuneRACE study, and 1,000 to 1,500 subjects contributed by 6 global collaborators. Subjects who had been exposed to COVID-19, were actively infected with it, or had recovered from it provided the deeply sampled blood TCRbeta repertoires that made up the dataset. Where available, HLA class I and class II types were taken from metadata supplied by the sample provider and were not determined by assay-based typing.

With respect to this clone: This receptor's antigen is unknown. No base quality values were provided; no much bigger clone lies one nucleotide off.

Collaborating institutions collected whole blood in K2EDTA tubes following their own protocols. Collaborator samples were shipped for TCRbeta analysis as frozen whole blood, isolated PBMCs, or DNA extracted from either sample type. Per the germline V gene, KGHSH is the CDR1 and LQKENI is the CDR2. Taken from cysteine to phenylalanine, the CDR3 has 16 residues. Of the read, only the CDR3 DNA is kept; its 48 bases are in frame from base 1. Clipping removes 3 bases from V and 5 bases from J, with 11 as the unmatched junction base count. Points the paper makes about the study in general: Clinical and demographic metadata were provided uncurated, with the amount varying by source and participant.

TCRbeta CDR3 regions were amplified from genomic DNA by means of the immunoSEQ Assay, a bias-controlled multiplex PCR. Per the authors' processing: Nucleated cell counts per sample were estimated from amplification of reference gene primers within the assay. Sequence reads were collapsed and filtered to measure the absolute abundance of every unique TCRbeta CDR3 rearrangement. For each sample, productive Simpson clonality was calculated as the square root of Simpson's diversity index across productive rearrangements. TCRdb re-hosts the immuneACCESS table, in-frame sequences only. Its copies lack some clones; in the studies checked, an unresolved V gene accounts for under half of them, and the cause for the rest is not known. That table supplies the V and J calls and clone size; D and trimming were determined from the DNA. The sample data list about 88,000 clones, and approximately 86% of these were observed just once. The ten largest clones add up to about 15% of the sample.

This TCR came from a male donor with acute or convalescent COVID-19. The sample consisted of peripheral blood. The chain couples TRBV18 to TRBJ1-1, with 8 central nucleotides matching TRBD1. The bases are TGTGCCAGCTCACCGGACGGCCGACAGGGGCAAACTGAAGCTTTCTTT. Its translation is CASSPDGRQGQTEAFF.